This T cell receptor (beta chain) was recovered during a study of T cells expressing NK-cell markers. Whole-study results and caveats: In roughly six donors, dominant NKG2C+ clonotypes were about 1.0-7.5% of CD8+ T cells.

Libraries used 5'RACE template switching adding universal primer site and UMIs. After re-calling the 5' RACE reads, TCRdb lists one entry per CDR3 protein, DNA absent. This sample's clone table lists 200,000 to 300,000 distinct CDR3 sequences. Germline CDR1 is DFQATT and CDR2 is SNEGSKA (reference sequence). The CDR3 runs to 15 residues. Details on this clonotype: Its antigen remains unknown.

This clonotype was sampled from a woman between 18 and 70 years old in good health. This chain links TRBV20-1 with TRBJ2-2; TCRdb outputs TRBD1, but without DNA this stays unchecked. Sequences were obtained from blood T cells: a sorted CD56 or NKG2C T cell subset, CD4+ or CD8+ T cells, or bulk PBMC T cells (not recorded which). The CDR3 reads CSARPRTGNTGELFF.